These T cell receptor beta chains were read from a single sample in a study of control samples from healthy donors and cancer patients. The method was immunoSEQ multiplex PCR; TCRdb's version includes in-frame clones alone and lacks a portion of them. The sample has about 110,000 clones; 90% are singletons. The specimen was blood. These receptors originate from a human donor in good health. The donor label of this sample is uncertain. Both conserved end residues are part of each CDR3. D genes are given only for firm matches. Clone sizes are given selectively: once, few, many, or a class where the clone is expanded.

J	D	size	V	DNA	CDR3
TRBJ1-2	NA	NA	TRBV21-1	TGTGCCAGCAGCAAATCCGGGTCAGGGGGCCATGGCTACACCTTC	CASSKSGSGGHGYTF
TRBJ1-1	NA	NA	TRBV28	TGTGCCAGCAGTTTTCGGGGACAGAACACTGAAGCTTTCTTT	CASSFRGQNTEAFF
TRBJ2-7	NA	NA	TRBV2	TGTGCCAGCAGTGAAGCGTCGACCTTCAACCCCTACGAGCAGTACTTC	CASSEASTFNPYEQYF
TRBJ2-1	TRBD2	NA	TRBV25-1	TGTGCCAGCAGTCCCAGGGGGGCTAGCGGGGGGTACAATGAGCAGTTCTTC	CASSPRGASGGYNEQFF
TRBJ1-5	NA	NA	TRBV7-9	TGTGCCAGCAGCTCGACTTCAAATACGAATCAGCCCCAGCATTTT	CASSSTSNTNQPQHF
TRBJ2-3	NA	NA	TRBV5-1	TGCGCCAGCAGCCCCCGGGCCGACACAGATACGCAGTATTTT	CASSPRADTDTQYF
TRBJ1-1	NA	NA	TRBV10-3	TGTGCCATCAGAGAACCTCGGGGGGACAACACTGAAGCTTTCTTT	CAIREPRGDNTEAFF
TRBJ2-7	NA	NA	TRBV13	TGTGCCAGCAGCTTTCAGGGGGGTATCTACGAGCAGTACTTC	CASSFQGGIYEQYF
TRBJ1-5	NA	NA	TRBV5-1	TGCGCCAGCAGCTTGGGTAGGCCCAATCAGCCCCAGCATTTT	CASSLGRPNQPQHF
TRBJ2-1	NA	NA	TRBV7-3	TGTGCCAGCAGCACAGAAGGGAGCGCCGACAATGAGCAGTTCTTC	CASSTEGSADNEQFF
TRBJ2-5	TRBD2	NA	TRBV5-6	TGTGCCAGCAGCTTGGTAGGTAGCGGGGAGAACCAAGAGACCCAGTACTTC	CASSLVGSGENQETQYF
TRBJ2-2	NA	once	TRBV19	TGTGCCAGTAGCGGGTTATCCGGGGAGCTGTTTTTT	CASSGLSGELFF